Below, 9 T cell receptor beta chains from the same sample are listed, as sequenced in a study of cytomegalovirus exposure and HLA in healthy donors. PCR involved 60 Vbeta and 13 Jbeta primers. Clones were read by immunoSEQ multiplex PCR, and TCRdb kept only the in-frame ones, dropping some. The top ten clones hold approximately 3.9% of a sample with roughly 120,000 clones, approximately 80% of them seen once. Sequenced input: PBMCs. These receptors originate from a man aged 35 to 55 in good health and CMV-seronegative.

This clone was observed a few times. Mismatch with germline at one junction end may stem from a read error. The chain carries TRBV28 and TRBJ1-3, with D perhaps matching TRBD1 (6 bases). Germline CDR1 is MDHEN and CDR2 is SYDVKM. The CDR3 covers 11 residues. CDR3 nucleotides: TGTGCCAGCAGTTTATCCTGGACAGCAAATTTT. Protein sequence: CASSLSWTANF.

The gene calls are TRBV27 and TRBJ1-1; D may be TRBD1 (5 bases). Trimming stripped 2 bases from V and 3 bases from J, with 10 bases between. The CDR3 covers 14 residues. From germline, CDR1 is MNHEY and CDR2 SMNVEV (reference sequence). The CDR3 is CASSLGSGDTEAFF. CDR3 sequence (DNA): TGTGCCAGCAGTTTAGGTTCGGGGGACACTGAAGCTTTCTTT.

On this clone itself: One end of the junction varies from germline; a read error may be responsible. This chain joins TRBV4-1 and TRBJ2-1; TRBD1 matches 11 bases. The length of the CDR3 is 17 residues. Per the germline V gene, CDR1 is MGHRA and CDR2 is YSYEKL. The CDR3 DNA sequence: TGCGCCAGCAGCCAATTCGCCGGGACAGGGGGAAAAAATGCGCAGTTCTTC. Its protein is CASSQFAGTGGKNAQFF.

The chain uses TRBV7-9 and TRBJ1-1, with D possibly TRBD1 on 5 matching bases. CDR3 length: 15 amino acids. V was cut by 1 base and J by 1 base, with 10 bases left in between. Germline loops: CDR1 SEHNR, CDR2 FQNEAQ (reference sequence). The CDR3 loop is CASSLEGMGNTEAFF. The CDR3 region has the DNA TGTGCCAGCAGCTTAGAGGGGATGGGGAACACTGAAGCTTTCTTT.

The V call is TRBV11-2, the J call TRBJ2-3; a possible D gene is TRBD2 (6 bases). The CDR3 has 17 residues. Germline-derived CDR1 and CDR2 are SGHAT and FQNNGV. V lost 5 bases to trimming and J lost 3 bases, with 21 bases between them. The chain's CDR3 is CASSPLAGKKRTDTQYF. DNA for the CDR3: TGTGCCAGCAGCCCCCTCGCGGGGAAGAAAAGGACAGATACGCAGTATTTT.

In its sample, this clone was seen once. This chain joins TRBV7-8 and TRBJ1-2; D uncertain. This CDR3 has 12 amino acids. The V end was cut by 1 base, the J end by 8 bases, with 8 bases between. The V gene's germline CDR1 is SGHVS and CDR2 FQNEAQ. The chain's CDR3 is CASSLERVGYTF. As DNA, the CDR3 is TGTGCCAGCAGCTTAGAACGGGTCGGCTACACCTTC. Based on the CDR3 plus reference TRBV7-8 and TRBJ1-2, the full variable domain is GAGVSQSPRYKVAKRGQDVALRCDPISGHVSLFWYQQALGQGPEFLTYFQNEAQLDKSGLPSDRFFAERPEGSVSTLKIQRTQQEDSAVYLCASSLERVGYTFGSGTRLTVV.

V is TRBV10-3 and J is TRBJ2-3; 8 bases match TRBD2. V lost 10 bases, J lost 1 base, and 7 bases stayed unmatched. The CDR3 contains 14 residues. Germline V gene sequence: CDR1 ENHRY, CDR2 SYGVKD. The CDR3 reads CATGETSGTDTQYF. The CDR3 DNA is TGTGCCACCGGGGAGACTAGCGGCACAGATACGCAGTATTTT.

This clone was counted a few times. The V call is TRBV2, the J call TRBJ2-7, with D perhaps TRBD1 (6 bases). Trimming shortened V by 4 bases and J by 8 bases, and 9 bases separated the two germline ends. CDR3 size: 11 residues. CDR1 and CDR2 (germline): SNHLY, FYNNEI. The chain's CDR3 is CASSGTAKQYF. In DNA form, the CDR3 reads TGTGCCAGCAGTGGGACAGCCAAGCAGTACTTC.

The J gene is TRBJ1-3, the V gene TRBV13; the D gene is possibly TRBD1 (6 bases). The V end was cut by 3 bases, the J end by 0 bases, with 9 bases between. The CDR3 covers 15 residues. CDR1 is PRHDT, CDR2 FYEKMQ, per germline (reference sequence). For the CDR3, the DNA is TGTGCCAGCAGCTTCCGGGACACCTCTGGAAACACCATATATTTT. Translated, it gives CASSFRDTSGNTIYF.